The 5 T cell receptor beta chains below all came from one sample that was sequenced in a study of cytotoxic CD8 clonotypes in ibrutinib-treated CLL. Clones were sequenced by immunoSEQ multiplex PCR, and TCRdb holds only the in-frame ones, with some missing. The table has nearly 50,000 clones, about 57% seen once. Sample: PBMCs, taken after 24 months of ibrutinib treatment. These receptors were obtained from a human donor with chronic lymphocytic leukemia.

This clone was counted only a few times. The chain links TRBV19 to TRBJ2-2; 7 nucleotides agree with TRBD2. Trimming removed 3 bases from V and 2 bases from J; junction bases left unmatched: 9. Germline V gene lookup returns CDR1 LNHDA and CDR2 SQIVND (reference sequence). This CDR3 is built from 17 residues. This chain's CDR3 is CASSIGASGLNTGELFF. The CDR3 DNA sequence: TGTGCCAGTAGTATTGGTGCTAGCGGATTAAACACCGGGGAGCTGTTTTTT.

The chain is built from TRBV7-9 and TRBJ2-7, with 11 positions matching TRBD2. Trimming at V came to 5 bases and at J to 7 bases, leaving 10 bases not matched to a gene. CDR1 is SEHNR and CDR2 is FQNEAQ in the germline V gene (reference sequence). This CDR3 region has 15 residues. This chain's CDR3 is CASSRGLAAPQEQYF. CDR3 bases: TGTGCCAGCAGCCGGGGACTAGCGGCACCTCAGGAGCAGTACTTC.

The V call is TRBV5-6, the J call TRBJ2-7, with a weak D call TRBD1 (5 bases). The length of the CDR3 is 13 residues. Germline V gene sequence: CDR1 SGHDT, CDR2 YYEEEE. V was pared by 0 bases and J by 2 bases, with 6 bases between. CDR3 bases: TGTGCCAGCAGCTTGGCAGGGACCTACGAGCAGTACTTC. Its protein is CASSLAGTYEQYF. The full variable domain, with the rest looked up from reference TRBV5-6 and TRBJ2-7, is DAGVTQSPTHLIKTRGQQVTLRCSPKSGHDTVSWYQQALGQGPQFIFQYYEEEERQRGNFPDRFSGHQFPNYSSELNVNALLLGDSALYLCASSLAGTYEQYFGPGTRLTVT.

The chain has TRBV5-6 and TRBJ1-6, with D unresolved. The V end was cut by 0 bases, the J end by 8 bases, with 6 bases between. This CDR3 spans 13 amino acids. In germline, CDR1 is SGHDT, CDR2 YYEEEE. As DNA, the CDR3 is TGTGCCAGCAGCTTGGGTTTTGATTCACCCCTCCACTTT. Its translation is CASSLGFDSPLHF.

The chain is built from TRBV2 and TRBJ1-1, with 8 bases that match TRBD1. The CDR3 sequence is 14 residues long. Germline V gene sequence: CDR1 SNHLY, CDR2 FYNNEI. The V and J ends lost 2 bases and 4 bases, in that order; junction bases with no gene match: 3. CDR3 region: CASSEQGAGTEAFF. The CDR3 DNA sequence: TGTGCCAGCAGTGAACAGGGGGCTGGCACTGAAGCTTTCTTT. Supplemented by reference TRBV2 and TRBJ1-1, the full variable domain reads EPEVTQTPSHQVTQMGQEVILRCVPISNHLYFYWYRQILGQKVEFLVSFYNNEISEKSEIFDDQFSVERPDGSNFTLKIRSTKLEDSAMYFCASSEQGAGTEAFFGQGTRLTVV.